This TCR beta chain was sequenced during a study of naive and memory T cell subsets. Two oligonucleotides, mixed equimolar, formed the beta constant-region primer covering TRBC1 and TRBC2. TCRdb re-called the UMI-ligation and nested PCR reads with MiXCR, one entry per CDR3 protein. Found here are fewer than 40,000 distinct CDR3 sequences, about an eighth of them singletons; the top ten hold roughly a fifth. After the first PCR, alpha and beta chain libraries were processed separately. CD4 T cells were positively selected, then CD8 T cells from the CD4-negative fraction. This clonotype appeared a few times. Trimming left V 7 bases short and J 6 bases short, with 16 bases between. Per the germline V gene, CDR1 is MNHNS and CDR2 is SASEGT. The CDR3 runs to 14 residues.

This chain links TRBV6-1 with TRBJ1-5, with a weak D call TRBD1 (5 bases). The sequencing input was effector memory CD4+ T cells from blood. Subset noted: effector memory, CD45RA- CD27-. This TCR was sampled from a human donor in good health. The CDR3 region is CASTSGGGTQPQHF. CDR3 nucleotide sequence: TGTGCCAGCACCTCAGGCGGGGGGACTCAGCCCCAGCATTTT.